This TCR beta chain was found in a study of T-cell memory formation after mild COVID-19. The overall study: There were largely donor-specific TCR clusters.

Trimming cost V 2 bases and J 4 bases; bases outside gene matches: 3. The CDR3 length is 15 residues. The germline CDR1 and CDR2 sequences are SGHTA and FQGNSA. This clonotype was seen more than once but under ten times. Its antigen is unknown. After 5'RACE with constant-segment primers, TCR alpha and TCR beta cDNA libraries carrying sample barcodes and UMIs were obtained. TCRdb fed the 5' RACE reads into MiXCR, producing one record per CDR3 protein. The sample shows some 180,000 distinct CDR3 sequences, about a fifth of them seen only once. Study-wide findings and caveats: Clones that contracted from day 15 to 85 were balanced CD4/CD8, while later expanders leaned CD4+. CD4+ contracting clones were mainly CM and EM; CD8+ ones, EMRA.

The genes are TRBV7-2 and TRBJ1-5, with 9 positions matching TRBD1. The sample consisted of PBMCs or a T cell subset sorted from them (not recorded which). The receptor was isolated from a man younger than 35 who had mild COVID-19 (a few samples of this study predate the infection). Cell type and time point are not known. CDR3 protein: CASSLTGGTNQPQHF. The CDR3 nucleotides read TGTGCCAGCAGCTTAACAGGGGGCACAAATCAGCCCCAGCATTTT.